This T cell receptor beta chain was sequenced in a study of cytomegalovirus exposure and HLA in healthy donors. Broader study findings: The study carried out a later analysis of TCR beta sequences. It associated some 17,000 of them with specific HLA alleles at a false discovery rate of 0.05. In a later analysis, common viral pathogens appeared linked to several of the most significant clusters.

On this clone: Its antigen is still unknown.

With 60 Vbeta and 13 Jbeta primers, the PCR was carried out. Sequenced by immunoSEQ multiplex PCR; TCRdb stores in-frame clones only, minus some. The sample consists of roughly 120,000 clones, 65% to 85% of them appearing once. The CDR3 has 14 residues. The V end was cut by 3 bases, the J end by 0 bases, with 9 bases between. Germline V lookup: CDR1 MNHNS, CDR2 SASEGT. The chain links TRBV6-1 to TRBJ2-7; D unresolved. Sequencing was performed on PBMCs. The TCR was taken from a woman in her thirties in good health and CMV-seropositive. The CDR3 loop reads CASSENRNSYEQYF. CDR3 coding DNA: TGTGCCAGCAGTGAGAACAGAAACTCCTACGAGCAGTACTTC.